This TCR beta chain is from a study of T cell changes during pregnancy in multiple sclerosis. The junction had 5 bases not matched to a gene; V was cut back by 4 bases and J by 6 bases. Germline CDR1 is SQVTM and CDR2 is ANQGSEA. The CDR3 consists of 14 residues. The table came from immunoSEQ multiplex PCR; TCRdb's copy has only in-frame clones and leaves some out. Among approximately 69,000 clones listed, roughly 92% were seen once. The origin of this receptor is a female donor in good health, enrolled as a control in a pregnancy study. The input for sequencing was peripheral blood, taken in the second trimester of pregnancy. V and J are TRBV29-1 and TRBJ2-2; 10 bases map to TRBD1. CDR3 amino acids: CSVAPGTGAGELFF. CDR3 DNA: TGCAGCGTTGCACCCGGGACAGGGGCCGGGGAGCTGTTTTTT.